This T cell receptor (beta chain) was sequenced for a study of cytomegalovirus exposure and HLA in healthy donors. Across the study: The early release's HLA-typed donors yielded 65 million to 85 million unique TCRs.

The CDR3 has 12 residues. Germline CDR1 and CDR2: SGHDT and YYEEEE. V lost 4 bases to trimming and J lost 5 bases, with 7 bases between them. Notes on the study in general: Exclusion applied to some V segments, including TRBV6-2 and TRBV6-3, as they were indistinguishable. Listed as cytomegalovirus-associated were around 160 TCR beta chains.

Comments on this clone: Its antigen is unidentified.

It was with 60 Vbeta and 13 Jbeta primers that the PCR ran. The method was immunoSEQ multiplex PCR; TCRdb's version includes in-frame clones alone and lacks a portion of them. Among roughly 190,000 clones listed, more than 75% were seen once. The chain joins TRBV5-6 to TRBJ2-1; tentatively, D is TRBD2 (5 bases). The sequence was collected from a woman between 50 and 59 years old in good health and CMV-seronegative. Sequenced input: PBMCs. The CDR3 reads CASSPGNNEQFF. CDR3 DNA: TGTGCCAGCAGCCCCGGGAACAATGAGCAGTTCTTC.